This T cell receptor (beta chain) was profiled in a study of low-dose radiotherapy and immunotherapy resistance in tumors. This CDR3 is 14 amino acids long. V was shortened by 5 bases and J by 7 bases, with 15 bases between the two germline ends. Germline CDR1 and CDR2: SGHTA and FQGNSA. This clonotype was seen repeatedly, ten times or more. The time point denotes: before trial treatment. First-strand cDNA used TRAV- and TRBV-specific primers, covering alpha and beta chains. Both a constant-region primer and a V-primer adapter served to amplify TCRs across 15 to 25 PCR cycles. In TCRdb, the reads were re-called with MiXCR into one record per CDR3 protein. The table lists 64,000 or so distinct CDR3 sequences, about a third of them singletons.

The clonotype was recovered from a female donor with ovarian cancer. The rearrangement links TRBV7-2 to TRBJ2-1; perhaps TRBD2 as D (6 bases). Specimen: PBMCs, collected before treatment. The CDR3: CASSPGSWGNEQFF. In nucleotides, the CDR3 is TGTGCCAGCAGCCCCGGGAGTTGGGGGAATGAGCAGTTCTTC.